The clone carrying this TCR beta chain was seen repeatedly, ten times or more. Its target is not known. A library of TCRbeta sequences, prepared with unique molecular identifiers, was generated. TCRdb called the PCR reads again in MiXCR, with one record for every CDR3 protein. In the table there are some 310,000 distinct CDR3 sequences, 23% of which are singletons. This record belongs to a study of T-cell reconstitution after alpha-beta-depleted transplantation in children. The V end lost 3 bases, the J end lost 0 bases, and 9 bases lay between the germline ends. The CDR3 has 13 residues. Germline CDR1 and CDR2: DFQATT and SNEGSKA (reference sequence). Study-level results: Reports say that about two months after transplant, the alpha-beta T cells came out of several hundred graft clones that had expanded. T cells produced anew were the main source of T-cell counts and diversity one year after transplant.

Sequenced here: PBMCs, mostly from graft donor cells, sampled 180 days after TCRalphabeta/CD19-depleted stem cell transplant. The rearrangement links TRBV20-1 to TRBJ2-7, with unresolved D. The clonotype was recovered from a male patient between 10 and 17 years old who had a stem cell transplant for acute lymphoblastic leukemia, so the T cells may come from the graft donor. CDR3 protein: CSARKSPSYEQYF. The CDR3 bases are TGCAGTGCTAGGAAGAGCCCCTCCTACGAGCAGTACTTC.